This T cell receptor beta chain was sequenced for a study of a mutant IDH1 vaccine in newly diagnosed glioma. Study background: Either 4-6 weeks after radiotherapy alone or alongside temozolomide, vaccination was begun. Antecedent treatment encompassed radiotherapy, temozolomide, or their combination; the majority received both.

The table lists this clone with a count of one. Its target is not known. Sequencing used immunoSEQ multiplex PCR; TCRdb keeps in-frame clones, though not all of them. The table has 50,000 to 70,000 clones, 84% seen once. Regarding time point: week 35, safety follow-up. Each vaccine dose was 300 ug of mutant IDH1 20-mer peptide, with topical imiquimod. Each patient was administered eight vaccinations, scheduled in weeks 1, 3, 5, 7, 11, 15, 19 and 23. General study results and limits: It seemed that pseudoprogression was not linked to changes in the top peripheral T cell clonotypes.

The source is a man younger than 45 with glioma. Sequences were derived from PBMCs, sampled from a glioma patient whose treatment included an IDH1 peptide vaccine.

CDR3 nucleotides: TGTGCCAGCAGTTTATCGGGGACTAGCGGGAGTTGGCAGTACTTC. This gives the protein CASSLSGTSGSWQYF. V gene TRBV28 combines with J gene TRBJ2-7; 14 bases align to TRBD2. V gave up 1 base and J gave up 9 bases; unmatched junction bases: 5. Germline V gene data show CDR1 as MDHEN and CDR2 as SYDVKM. This CDR3 comprises 15 residues.